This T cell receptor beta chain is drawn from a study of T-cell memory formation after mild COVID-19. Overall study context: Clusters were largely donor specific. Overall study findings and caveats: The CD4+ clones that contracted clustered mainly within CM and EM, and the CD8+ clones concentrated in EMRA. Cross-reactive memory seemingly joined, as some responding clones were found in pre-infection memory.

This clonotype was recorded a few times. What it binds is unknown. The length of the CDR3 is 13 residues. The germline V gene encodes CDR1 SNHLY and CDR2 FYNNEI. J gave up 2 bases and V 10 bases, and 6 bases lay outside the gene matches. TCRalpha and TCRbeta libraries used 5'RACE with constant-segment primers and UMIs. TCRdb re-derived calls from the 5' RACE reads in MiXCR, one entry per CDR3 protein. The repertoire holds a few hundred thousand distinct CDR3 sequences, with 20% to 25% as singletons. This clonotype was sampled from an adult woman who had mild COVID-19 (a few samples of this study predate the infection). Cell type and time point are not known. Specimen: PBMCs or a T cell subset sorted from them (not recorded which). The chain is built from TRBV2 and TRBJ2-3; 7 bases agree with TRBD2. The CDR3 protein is CATLAGTTDTQYF. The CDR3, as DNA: TGTGCCACCTTAGCGGGCACCACAGATACGCAGTATTTT.